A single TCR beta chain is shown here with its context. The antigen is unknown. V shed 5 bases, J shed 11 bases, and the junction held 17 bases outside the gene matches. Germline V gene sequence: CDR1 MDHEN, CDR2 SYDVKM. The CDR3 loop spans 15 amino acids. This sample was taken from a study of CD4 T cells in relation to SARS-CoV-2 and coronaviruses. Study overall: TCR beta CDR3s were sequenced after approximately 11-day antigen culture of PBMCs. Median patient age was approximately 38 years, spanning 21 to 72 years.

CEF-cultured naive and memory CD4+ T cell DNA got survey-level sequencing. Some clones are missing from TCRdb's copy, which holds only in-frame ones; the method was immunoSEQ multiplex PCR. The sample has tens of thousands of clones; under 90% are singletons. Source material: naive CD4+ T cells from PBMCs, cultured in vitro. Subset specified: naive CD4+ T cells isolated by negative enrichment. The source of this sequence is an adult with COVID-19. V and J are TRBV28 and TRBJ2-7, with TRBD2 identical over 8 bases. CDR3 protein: CASSPRGREAITEYF. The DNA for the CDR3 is TGTGCCAGCAGTCCCCGGGGGCGGGAGGCCATAACGGAGTACTTC.